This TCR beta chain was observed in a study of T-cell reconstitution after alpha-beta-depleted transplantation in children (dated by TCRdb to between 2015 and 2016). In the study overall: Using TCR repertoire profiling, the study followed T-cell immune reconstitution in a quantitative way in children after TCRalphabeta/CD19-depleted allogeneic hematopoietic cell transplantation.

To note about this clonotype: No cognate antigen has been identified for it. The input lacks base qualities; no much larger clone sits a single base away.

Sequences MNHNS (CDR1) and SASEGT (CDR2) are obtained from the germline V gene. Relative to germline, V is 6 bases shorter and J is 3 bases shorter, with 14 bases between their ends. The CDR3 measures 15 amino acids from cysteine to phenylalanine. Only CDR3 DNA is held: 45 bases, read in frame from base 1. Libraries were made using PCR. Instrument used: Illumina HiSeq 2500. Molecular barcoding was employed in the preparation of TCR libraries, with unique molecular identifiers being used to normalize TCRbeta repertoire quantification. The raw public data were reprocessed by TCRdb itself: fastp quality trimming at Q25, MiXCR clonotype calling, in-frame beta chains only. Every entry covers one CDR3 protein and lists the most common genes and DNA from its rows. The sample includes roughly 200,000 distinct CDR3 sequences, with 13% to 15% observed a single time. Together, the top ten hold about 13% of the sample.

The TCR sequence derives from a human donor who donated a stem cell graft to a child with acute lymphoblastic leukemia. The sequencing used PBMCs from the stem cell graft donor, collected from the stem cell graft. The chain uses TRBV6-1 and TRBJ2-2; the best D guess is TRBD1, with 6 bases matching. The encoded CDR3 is CASRRGTSDTGELFF. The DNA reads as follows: TGTGCCAGCAGGAGGGGGACGTCGGACACCGGGGAGCTGTTTTTT.